The rows below give T cell receptor beta chains drawn from one sample of a study of T-cell memory formation after mild COVID-19. MiXCR, run by TCRdb on the 5' RACE reads, gives a single entry per CDR3 protein. The data hold 300,000 to 400,000 distinct CDR3 sequences, with under 15% observed a single time. The sample comprised PBMCs or a T cell subset sorted from them (not recorded which). The receptors stem from a man aged 18 to 29 who had mild COVID-19 (a few samples of this study predate the infection). Cell type and time point are not known. Both conserved end residues are part of each CDR3. Each record gives: D gene, clone size, V gene, J gene, CDR3 DNA, CDR3 protein. The D gene is left open where the match is weak. Part of the rows lack a size; the others show once, few, many or a class for expanded clones.

TRBD2	few	TRBV9	TRBJ2-1	TGTGCCAGCAGCTTCGAGACTAGCGGGGATGAGCAGTTCTTC	CASSFETSGDEQFF
.	few	TRBV7-9	TRBJ1-1	TGTGCCAGCAGCCCCAGGGGTGAAGGTACTGAAGCTTTCTTT	CASSPRGEGTEAFF
.	.	TRBV12-3/TRBV12-4	TRBJ2-1	TGTGCCAGCAACCAACAGGTAGCTACTGAGCAGTTCTTC	CASNQQVATEQFF
.	few	TRBV12-5	TRBJ1-5	TGTGCTAGTGTTCGGGACCTCACCCAGCCCCAGCATTTT	CASVRDLTQPQHF
.	.	TRBV12-3/TRBV12-4	TRBJ2-5	TGTGCCAGCAGTTTACGGCAGCTTGGGGAGACCCAGTACTTC	CASSLRQLGETQYF
.	.	TRBV12-3/TRBV12-4	TRBJ2-7	TGTGCCAGCAGTTTCGCAACCTACGAGCAGTACTTC	CASSFATYEQYF
.	few	TRBV20-1	TRBJ2-3	TGCAGTGCCACGGGACAAGGGGAGTTCACAGATACGCAGTATTTT	CSATGQGEFTDTQYF
TRBD2	many	TRBV2	TRBJ2-3	TGTGCCAGCAGTCAAAAGCGGGGGGGCCCAGATACGCAGTATTTT	CASSQKRGGPDTQYF
.	.	TRBV12-3/TRBV12-4	TRBJ2-1	TGTGCCAGCAGTCCACGAAATTACGGGGGTGAGCAGTTCTTC	CASSPRNYGGEQFF
TRBD1	few	TRBV9	TRBJ2-5	TGTGCCAGCAGCCCACCGACAGGGACCGAGACCCAGTACTTC	CASSPPTGTETQYF
.	few	TRBV6-5	TRBJ1-6	TGTGCCAGCAGTTACTCGGCGGGCTCCTATAATTCACCCCTCCACTTT	CASSYSAGSYNSPLHF
TRBD2	few	TRBV15	TRBJ2-1	TGTGCCACCAGCAGTAGCGGGAATGAGCAGTTCTTC	CATSSSGNEQFF
TRBD1	.	TRBV19	TRBJ2-5	TGTGCCAGTAGTTTGACAGGGTTACAAGAGACCCAGTACTTC	CASSLTGLQETQYF
.	.	TRBV20-1	TRBJ1-5	TGCAGTGCTCATGACAGCAATAGCAATCAGCCCCAGCATTTT	CSAHDSNSNQPQHF
.	few	TRBV5-1	TRBJ2-3	TGCGCCAGCAGCTTGTTAGAGGGGGACACAGATACGCAGTATTTT	CASSLLEGDTDTQYF
.	few	TRBV4-1	TRBJ2-1	TGCGCCAGCAGCCAAGAATCAGTTTTGGGAAATGAGCAGTTCTTC	CASSQESVLGNEQFF
.	few	TRBV7-9	TRBJ2-3	TGTGCCAGCAGGCCAGTGACAGATACGCAGTATTTT	CASRPVTDTQYF
TRBD1	.	TRBV5-1	TRBJ1-2	TGCGCCAGCAGCCCGACAGGGAGTCCCTATGGCTACACCTTC	CASSPTGSPYGYTF
TRBD1	.	TRBV7-2	TRBJ1-2	TGTGCCAGCAGCTTGACAGGGCAGGGCTATGGCTACACCTTC	CASSLTGQGYGYTF
TRBD2	.	TRBV15	TRBJ2-2	TGTGCCACCAGCAGACCATTGCCGGGACTAGCATACACCGGGGAGCTGTTTTTT	CATSRPLPGLAYTGELFF
TRBD1	.	TRBV7-8	TRBJ2-1	TGTGCCAGCAGCTTTCACAGGGGTACCTACAATGAGCAGTTCTTC	CASSFHRGTYNEQFF
TRBD1	many	TRBV27	TRBJ1-2	TGTGCCAGCAGTTTAGGGACAGGCACCTATGGCTACACCTTC	CASSLGTGTYGYTF
.	few	TRBV4-3	TRBJ2-1	TGCGCCAGCAGCCAAGATGTAGGAAGGGTCTACAATGAGCAGTTCTTC	CASSQDVGRVYNEQFF
TRBD1	.	TRBV7-2	TRBJ1-2	TGTGCCAGCAGCTTAACAGTCAGGGGGCATCATGGCTACACCTTC	CASSLTVRGHHGYTF
TRBD2	.	TRBV20-1	TRBJ2-7	TGCAGTGCTAGATCACAGACTAGCGGCTACGAGCAGTACTTC	CSARSQTSGYEQYF
TRBD1	few	TRBV2	TRBJ2-2	TGTGCCAGCACCCGCACAGGGGGCAGATCCGGGGAGCTGTTTTTT	CASTRTGGRSGELFF
TRBD1	.	TRBV20-1	TRBJ1-5	TGCAGTGCCCTGACAGGGGGCGATCAGCCCCAGCATTTT	CSALTGGDQPQHF
.	.	TRBV20-1	TRBJ1-2	TGCAGTGCTAGGGAACTGATTAACTATGGCTACACCTTC	CSARELINYGYTF
TRBD1	.	TRBV11-3	TRBJ1-2	TGTGCCAGCAGCCACACGGATGGGGACAGGGGCTTCGGCGGCTACACCTTC	CASSHTDGDRGFGGYTF
TRBD1	many	TRBV5-1	TRBJ1-2	TGCGCCAGCAGCTTGCTACCTCCGGGACAGGGGGCAGCGGGCTACACCTTC	CASSLLPPGQGAAGYTF
.	many	TRBV27	TRBJ2-1	TGTGCCAGCAGTCGTTGGGGTACTGAGCAGTTCTTC	CASSRWGTEQFF
.	.	TRBV11-2	TRBJ2-3	TGTGCCAGCAGCTTAGTAGGGTCAGGGGATACGCAGTATTTT	CASSLVGSGDTQYF
.	.	TRBV7-2	TRBJ1-1	TGTGCCAGCAGCTTAGGCACAGGGAGAGAAGCTTTCTTT	CASSLGTGREAFF
TRBD1	few	TRBV20-1	TRBJ2-4	TGCAGTGCTCCGCCGGGACAGGGGATAAACATTCAGTACTTC	CSAPPGQGINIQYF
.	few	TRBV6-2/TRBV6-3	TRBJ1-5	TGTGCCAGCGACCAGGGGCTGGGCAATCAGCCCCAGCATTTT	CASDQGLGNQPQHF
TRBD1	.	TRBV20-1	TRBJ1-2	TGCAGTGCCGTGACAGGGGAGAACTATGGCTACACCTTC	CSAVTGENYGYTF
.	.	TRBV4-3	TRBJ2-5	TGCGCCAGCAGCCAAGCACAGGGAGGGACCCAGTACTTC	CASSQAQGGTQYF
.	few	TRBV9	TRBJ2-3	TGTGCCAGCATGCGGGATAGCACAGATACGCAGTATTTT	CASMRDSTDTQYF
.	many	TRBV5-1	TRBJ2-7	TGCGCCAGCAGCTTGGCTCCTGTGGCCAGCTCCTACGAGCAGTACTTC	CASSLAPVASSYEQYF
TRBD2	.	TRBV7-2	TRBJ2-3	TGTGCCAGCAGCGAGACTAGCGGGGGGGGAAATACGCAGTATTTT	CASSETSGGGNTQYF
.	few	TRBV7-9	TRBJ2-5	TGTGCCAGCAGCGTAGGGCAGACCCAGTACTTC	CASSVGQTQYF
TRBD1	few	TRBV12-5	TRBJ2-1	TGTGCTAGTGGTTTGGGGACAGGGATCAATGAGCAGTTCTTC	CASGLGTGINEQFF
TRBD1	few	TRBV24-1	TRBJ2-3	TGTGCCACCAGCCCCGGGACAGGGCGCAGCACAGATACGCAGTATTTT	CATSPGTGRSTDTQYF
.	.	TRBV3-1	TRBJ1-1	TGTGCCAGCAGCCAAGGAAGCCGGGGAGACACTGAAGCTTTCTTT	CASSQGSRGDTEAFF
.	few	TRBV18	TRBJ1-6	TGTGCCAGCTCACCGACAATGGGGCGTGATTCACCCCTCCACTTT	CASSPTMGRDSPLHF
TRBD2	few	TRBV6-6	TRBJ2-3	TGTGCCAGCTCCCGGGCCCGCGGGGGAGATACGCAGTATTTT	CASSRARGGDTQYF
.	many	TRBV5-1	TRBJ2-1	TGCGCCAGCAGCTTAACAGCAAACAATGAGCAGTTCTTC	CASSLTANNEQFF
.	.	TRBV18	TRBJ2-6	TGTGCCAGCTCACCTTCACAGGTTGCCGGGGCCAACGTCCTGACTTTC	CASSPSQVAGANVLTF
.	.	TRBV24-1	TRBJ2-1	TGTGCCACCGGTAGACAGCCCTACAATGAGCAGTTCTTC	CATGRQPYNEQFF
.	few	TRBV6-4	TRBJ2-3	TGTGCCAGCAGTGAAAAGGGCACAGATACGCAGTATTTT	CASSEKGTDTQYF
TRBD2	.	TRBV7-6	TRBJ2-3	TGTGCCAGCAGCTTGGGTACGGGGGGGCCCACAGATACGCAGTATTTT	CASSLGTGGPTDTQYF
.	.	TRBV12-3/TRBV12-4	TRBJ2-5	TGTGCCAGCAGTTTTATAGACACTCAAGAGACCCAGTACTTC	CASSFIDTQETQYF
.	.	TRBV6-1	TRBJ1-5	TGTGCCAGCAGTGAAAGTACTTGGGGGGGCAATCAGCCCCAGCATTTT	CASSESTWGGNQPQHF
.	few	TRBV7-6	TRBJ1-1	TGTGCCAGCAGCTTAGCGGCAGGGACCATGATGAACACTGAAGCTTTCTTT	CASSLAAGTMMNTEAFF
TRBD1	few	TRBV7-9	TRBJ1-1	TGTGCCAGCAGCTTAGCCCCGGGGACAGGGGGCAGAGCTTTCTTT	CASSLAPGTGGRAFF
.	few	TRBV12-3/TRBV12-4	TRBJ2-6	TGTGCCAGCATTGGAGATTTCTCTGGGGCCAACGTCCTGACTTTC	CASIGDFSGANVLTF
.	few	TRBV12-3/TRBV12-4	TRBJ1-5	TGTGCCAGCAGCGCGGAACATAGCAATCAGCCCCAGCATTTT	CASSAEHSNQPQHF